This T cell receptor beta chain stems from a study of blood T cell repertoires in COVID-19. Study as a whole: The United States, Italy and Spain were the sources of the acute and convalescent COVID-19 samples.

Seattle patients were enrolled while actively infected and followed longitudinally. Per the original methods: Researchers report that nucleated cell counts were estimated from reference gene primer amplification. Libraries were prepared by immunoSEQ multiplex PCR; TCRdb keeps only in-frame clonotypes and omits some of them. V, J and clone size are those of that table, while D and trimming were read from the DNA. This table has approximately 460,000 clones, approximately 92% appearing once. The receptor was derived from a man between 18 and 29 years old with COVID-19, enrolled during active disease. Specimen: peripheral blood.

CDR3 DNA: TGTGCCAGCAGCCAAGAATACGGTTACGAGCAGTACTTC. Its protein is CASSQEYGYEQYF. The chain is built from TRBV4-2 and TRBJ2-7; D call uncertain. CDR3 length equals 13 residues. The germline V gene encodes CDR1 LGHNA and CDR2 YNFKEQ. Trimming took off 0 bases at V and 4 bases at J, with 7 bases between the two ends.